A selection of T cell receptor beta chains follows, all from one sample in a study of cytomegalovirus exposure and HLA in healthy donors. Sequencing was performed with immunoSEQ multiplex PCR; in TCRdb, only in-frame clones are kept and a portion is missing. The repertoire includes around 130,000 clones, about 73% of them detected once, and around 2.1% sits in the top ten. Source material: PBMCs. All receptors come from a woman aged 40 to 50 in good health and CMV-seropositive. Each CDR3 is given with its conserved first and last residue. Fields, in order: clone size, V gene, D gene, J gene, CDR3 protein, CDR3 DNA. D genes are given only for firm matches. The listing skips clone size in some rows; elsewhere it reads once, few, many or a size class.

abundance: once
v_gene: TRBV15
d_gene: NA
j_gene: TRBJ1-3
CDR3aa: CATSRDRGGDVSGNTIYF
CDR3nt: TGTGCCACCAGCAGAGATAGGGGAGGGGACGTCTCTGGAAACACCATATATTTT

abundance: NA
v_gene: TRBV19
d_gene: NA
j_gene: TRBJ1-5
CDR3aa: CASSGDGEKGNQPQHF
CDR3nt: TGTGCCAGTAGTGGGGATGGGGAGAAGGGCAATCAGCCCCAGCATTTT

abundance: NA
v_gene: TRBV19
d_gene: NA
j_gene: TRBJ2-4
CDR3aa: CASTALWTGGAKNIQYF
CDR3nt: TGTGCCAGTACCGCACTTTGGACAGGAGGGGCCAAAAACATTCAGTACTTC

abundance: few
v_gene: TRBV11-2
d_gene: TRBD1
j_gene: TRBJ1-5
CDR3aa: CASSLVAGTDNQPQHF
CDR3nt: TGTGCCAGCAGCTTGGTAGCCGGGACAGATAATCAGCCCCAGCATTTT

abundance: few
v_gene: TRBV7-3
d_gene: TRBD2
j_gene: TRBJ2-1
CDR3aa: CASSLTGTSLNEQFF
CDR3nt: TGTGCCAGCAGCTTAACTGGGACTAGTCTAAATGAGCAGTTCTTC

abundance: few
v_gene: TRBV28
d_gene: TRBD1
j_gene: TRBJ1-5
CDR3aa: CASTWGQFNQPQHF
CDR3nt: TGTGCCAGCACATGGGGACAGTTCAATCAGCCCCAGCATTTT

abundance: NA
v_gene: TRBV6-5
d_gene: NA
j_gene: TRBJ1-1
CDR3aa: CASSTATRNGPEAFF
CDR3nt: TGTGCCAGCAGCACGGCGACACGGAATGGCCCTGAAGCTTTCTTT

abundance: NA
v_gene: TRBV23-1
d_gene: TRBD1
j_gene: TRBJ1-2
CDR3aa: CASTLGGTDNYGYTF
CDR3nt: TGCGCCAGCACTTTGGGTGGGACAGATAACTATGGCTACACCTTC

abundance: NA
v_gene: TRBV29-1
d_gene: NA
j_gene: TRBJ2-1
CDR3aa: CSVAGRDSRSYNEQFF
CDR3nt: TGCAGCGTTGCAGGCCGGGACTCCCGCTCCTACAATGAGCAGTTCTTC

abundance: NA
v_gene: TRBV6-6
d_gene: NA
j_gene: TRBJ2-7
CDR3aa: CAVGIGGGVTYEQYF
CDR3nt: TGTGCCGTGGGGATTGGAGGCGGTGTAACCTACGAGCAGTACTTC

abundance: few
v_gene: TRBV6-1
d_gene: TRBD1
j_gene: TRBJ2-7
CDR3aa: CASSERDRGPYEQYF
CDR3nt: TGTGCCAGCAGCGAAAGGGACAGGGGGCCGTACGAGCAGTACTTC

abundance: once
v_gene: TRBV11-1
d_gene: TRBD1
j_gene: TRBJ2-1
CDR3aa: CASSLEDRGRYNEQFF
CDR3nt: TGTGCCAGCAGCTTAGAGGACAGGGGCAGGTACAATGAGCAGTTCTTC

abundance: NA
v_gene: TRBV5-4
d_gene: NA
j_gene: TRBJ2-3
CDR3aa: CASSLTGGTQYF
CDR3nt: TGTGCCAGCAGCTTGACAGGAGGGACGCAGTATTTT

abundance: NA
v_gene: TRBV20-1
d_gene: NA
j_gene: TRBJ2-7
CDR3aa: CSASDRREQYF
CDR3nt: TGCAGTGCTTCTGACCGGAGGGAGCAGTACTTC

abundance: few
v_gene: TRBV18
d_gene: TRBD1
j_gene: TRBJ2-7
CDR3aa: CASSPGQGEQYF
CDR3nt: TGTGCCAGCTCACCGGGACAGGGCGAGCAGTACTTC

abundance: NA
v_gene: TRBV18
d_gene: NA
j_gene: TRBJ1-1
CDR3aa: CASSPGGGYTEAFF
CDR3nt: TGTGCCAGCTCACCAGGGGGGGGGTACACTGAAGCTTTCTTT

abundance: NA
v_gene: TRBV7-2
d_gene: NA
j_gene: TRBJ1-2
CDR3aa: CASSREGVSLGYTF
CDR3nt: TGTGCCAGCAGCAGAGAGGGGGTCTCTTTGGGCTACACCTTC

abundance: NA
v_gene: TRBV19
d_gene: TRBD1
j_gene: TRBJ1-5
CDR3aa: CASSDDRGGGNQPQHF
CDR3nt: TGTGCCAGTAGTGACGACAGGGGTGGGGGCAATCAGCCCCAGCATTTT

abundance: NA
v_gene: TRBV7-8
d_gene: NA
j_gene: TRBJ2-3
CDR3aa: CASSFQDNTDTQYF
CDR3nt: TGTGCCAGCAGCTTCCAGGACAACACAGATACGCAGTATTTT

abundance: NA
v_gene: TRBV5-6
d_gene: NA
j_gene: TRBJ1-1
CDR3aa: CASSALNPPAEAFF
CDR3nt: TGTGCCAGCAGCGCGCTGAATCCCCCCGCTGAAGCTTTCTTT

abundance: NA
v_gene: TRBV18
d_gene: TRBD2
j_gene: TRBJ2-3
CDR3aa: CASSPLAAGKDTQYF
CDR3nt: TGTGCCAGCTCACCTCTAGCGGCGGGAAAGGATACGCAGTATTTT

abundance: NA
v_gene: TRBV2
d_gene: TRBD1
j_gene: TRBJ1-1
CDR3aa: CASNQGQMNTEAFF
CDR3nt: TGTGCCAGCAATCAGGGACAGATGAACACTGAAGCTTTCTTT